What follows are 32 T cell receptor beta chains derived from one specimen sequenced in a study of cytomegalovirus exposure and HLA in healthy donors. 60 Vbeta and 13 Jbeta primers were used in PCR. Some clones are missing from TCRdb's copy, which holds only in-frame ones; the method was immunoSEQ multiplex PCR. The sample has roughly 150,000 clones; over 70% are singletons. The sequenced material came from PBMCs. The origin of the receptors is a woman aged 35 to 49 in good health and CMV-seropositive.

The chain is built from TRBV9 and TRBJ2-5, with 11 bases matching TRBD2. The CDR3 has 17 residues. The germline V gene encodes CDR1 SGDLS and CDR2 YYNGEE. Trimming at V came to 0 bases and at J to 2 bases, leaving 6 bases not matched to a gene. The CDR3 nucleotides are TGTGCCAGCAGCGTAGATCCTAGCGGGGGGATACAAGAGACCCAGTACTTC. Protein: CASSVDPSGGIQETQYF.

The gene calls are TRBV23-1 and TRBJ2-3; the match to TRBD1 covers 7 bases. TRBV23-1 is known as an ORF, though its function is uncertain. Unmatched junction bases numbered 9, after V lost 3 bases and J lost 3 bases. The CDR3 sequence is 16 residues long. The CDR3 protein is CASSHQTGIPTDTQYF. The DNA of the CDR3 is TGCGCCAGCAGTCACCAGACAGGGATTCCGACAGATACGCAGTATTTT.

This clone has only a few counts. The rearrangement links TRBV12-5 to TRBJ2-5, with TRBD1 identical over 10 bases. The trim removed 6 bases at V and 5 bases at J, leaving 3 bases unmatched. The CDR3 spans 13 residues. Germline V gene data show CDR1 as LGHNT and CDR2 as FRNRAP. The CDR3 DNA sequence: TGTGCTAGTGGCCCGGACAGGGGGGAGACCCAGTACTTC. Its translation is CASGPDRGETQYF.

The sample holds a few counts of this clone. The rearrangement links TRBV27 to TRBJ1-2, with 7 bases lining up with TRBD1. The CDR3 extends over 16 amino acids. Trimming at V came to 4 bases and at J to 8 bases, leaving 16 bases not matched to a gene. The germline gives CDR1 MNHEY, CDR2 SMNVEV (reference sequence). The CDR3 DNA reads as TGTGCCAGCAGTTCACCACGGAGGACAGGCACGGAGGGCTACACCTTC. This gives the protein CASSSPRRTGTEGYTF.

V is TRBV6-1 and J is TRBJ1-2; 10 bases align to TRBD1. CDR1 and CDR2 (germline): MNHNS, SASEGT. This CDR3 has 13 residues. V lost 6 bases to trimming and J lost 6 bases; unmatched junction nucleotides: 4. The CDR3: CASRDRGVDGYTF. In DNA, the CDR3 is TGTGCCAGCAGGGACAGGGGGGTGGATGGCTACACCTTC.

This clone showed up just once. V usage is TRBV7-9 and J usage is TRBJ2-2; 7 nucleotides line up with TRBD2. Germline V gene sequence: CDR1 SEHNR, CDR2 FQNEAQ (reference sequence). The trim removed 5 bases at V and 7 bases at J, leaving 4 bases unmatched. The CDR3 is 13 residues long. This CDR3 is CASSPGGIGELFF. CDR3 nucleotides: TGTGCCAGCAGCCCGGGGGGAATCGGGGAGCTGTTTTTT.

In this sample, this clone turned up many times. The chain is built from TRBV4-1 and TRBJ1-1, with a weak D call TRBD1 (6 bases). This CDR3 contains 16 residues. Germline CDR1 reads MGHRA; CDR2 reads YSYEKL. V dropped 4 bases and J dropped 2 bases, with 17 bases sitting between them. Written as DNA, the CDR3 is TGCGCCAGCAGCCCGCAACAGGTGACAGGAAACACTGAAGCTTTCTTT. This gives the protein CASSPQQVTGNTEAFF.

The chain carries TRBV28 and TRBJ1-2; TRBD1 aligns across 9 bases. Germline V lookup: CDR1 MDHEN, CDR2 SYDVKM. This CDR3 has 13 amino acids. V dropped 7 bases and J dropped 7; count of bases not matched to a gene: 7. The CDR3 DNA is TGTGCCAGCACCGTCCGGACAGGGGCTGGCTACACCTTC. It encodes CASTVRTGAGYTF.

The DNA of the CDR3 is TGTGCCAGCAGCCAAGGGGGACTACATACGCAGTATTTT. This codes for CASSQGGLHTQYF. This chain uses TRBV4-2 with TRBJ2-3; 7 nucleotides match TRBD2. CDR3 size: 13 residues. V shed 1 base and J 7 bases; nucleotides not matched to a gene: 2. Germline V gene lookup returns CDR1 LGHNA and CDR2 YNFKEQ.

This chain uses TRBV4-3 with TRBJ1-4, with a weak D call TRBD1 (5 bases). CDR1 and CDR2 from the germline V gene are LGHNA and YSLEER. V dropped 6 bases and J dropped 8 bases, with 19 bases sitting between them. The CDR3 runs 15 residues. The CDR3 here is CASRPTGGVGEKLFF. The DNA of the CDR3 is TGCGCCAGCAGACCCACGGGGGGTGTAGGGGAAAAACTGTTTTTT.

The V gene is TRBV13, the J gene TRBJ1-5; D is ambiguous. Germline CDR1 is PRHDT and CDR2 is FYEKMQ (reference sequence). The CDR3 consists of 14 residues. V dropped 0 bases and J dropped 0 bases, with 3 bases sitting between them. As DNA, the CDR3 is TGTGCCAGCAGCTTAGGCTATAGCAATCAGCCCCAGCATTTT. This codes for CASSLGYSNQPQHF.

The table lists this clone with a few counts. The CDR3 loop reads CASSFGSAGLGQTYGYTF. The CDR3 bases are TGTGCCAGCAGCTTTGGATCGGCGGGCCTCGGACAGACCTATGGCTACACCTTC. The chain joins TRBV7-6 to TRBJ1-2; D is perhaps TRBD1 (6 bases). The CDR3 runs to 18 residues. Germline CDR1 SGHVS, CDR2 FNYEAQ. With 3 bases removed from V and 4 bases from J, the gap between germline ends came to 24 bases.

The CDR3 here is CATIPPTGGSAFF. The CDR3 bases are TGTGCCACCATACCGCCTACAGGGGGTTCCGCTTTCTTT. The gene calls are TRBV6-6 and TRBJ1-1; 8 bases map to TRBD1. CDR3 length: 13 amino acids. V gave up 10 bases and J gave up 11 bases; unmatched junction bases: 15. CDR1 and CDR2 from the germline V gene are MNHNY and SVGAGI (reference sequence).

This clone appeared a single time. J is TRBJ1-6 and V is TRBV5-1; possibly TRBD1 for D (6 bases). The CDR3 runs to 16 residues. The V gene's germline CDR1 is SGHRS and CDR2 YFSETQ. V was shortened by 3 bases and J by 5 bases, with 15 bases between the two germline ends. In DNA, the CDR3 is TGCGCCAGCAGCTCCCTGGACAGAAGCGATAATTCACCCCTCCACTTT. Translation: CASSSLDRSDNSPLHF. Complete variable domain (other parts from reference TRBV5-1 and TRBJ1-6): KAGVTQTPRYLIKTRGQQVTLSCSPISGHRSVSWYQQTPGQGLQFLFEYFSETQRNKGNFPGRFSGRQFSNSRSEMNVSTLELGDSALYLCASSSLDRSDNSPLHFGNGTRLTVT.

The CDR3 bases are TGTGCCAGCAGCCCTGGCAGCGGGGGGGTTCTAGATACGCAGTATTTT. Translation: CASSPGSGGVLDTQYF. V usage is TRBV7-9 and J usage is TRBJ2-3; 10 bases are shared with TRBD2. The CDR3 is made up of 16 amino acids. V shed 5 bases and J 5 bases; nucleotides not matched to a gene: 10. Germline V gene data show CDR1 as SEHNR and CDR2 as FQNEAQ (reference sequence).

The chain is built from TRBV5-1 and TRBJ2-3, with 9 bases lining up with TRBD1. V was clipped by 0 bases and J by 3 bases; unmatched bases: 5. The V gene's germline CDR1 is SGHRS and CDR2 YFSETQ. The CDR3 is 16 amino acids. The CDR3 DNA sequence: TGCGCCAGCAGCTTGGGGGACAGGGAAGCGACAGATACGCAGTATTTT. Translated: CASSLGDREATDTQYF.

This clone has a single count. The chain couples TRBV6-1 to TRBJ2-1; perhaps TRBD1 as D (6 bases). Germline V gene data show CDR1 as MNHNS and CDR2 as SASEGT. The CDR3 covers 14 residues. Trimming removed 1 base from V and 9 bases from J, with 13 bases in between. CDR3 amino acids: CASSEVGTLLEQFF. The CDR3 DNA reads TGTGCCAGCAGTGAAGTAGGGACATTGCTTGAGCAGTTCTTC.

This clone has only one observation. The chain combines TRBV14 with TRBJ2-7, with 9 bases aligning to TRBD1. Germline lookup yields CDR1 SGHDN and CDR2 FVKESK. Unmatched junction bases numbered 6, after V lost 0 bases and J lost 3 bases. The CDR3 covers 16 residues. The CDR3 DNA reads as TGTGCCAGCAGCCAAGACTTGGGGACAGGGAGCTACGAGCAGTACTTC. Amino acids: CASSQDLGTGSYEQYF.

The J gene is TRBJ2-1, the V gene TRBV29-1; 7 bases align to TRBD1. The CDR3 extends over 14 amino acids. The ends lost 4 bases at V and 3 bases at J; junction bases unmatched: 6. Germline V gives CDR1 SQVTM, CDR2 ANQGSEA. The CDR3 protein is CSVADRSFYNEQFF. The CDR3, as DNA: TGCAGCGTTGCGGACAGGTCCTTCTACAATGAGCAGTTCTTC.

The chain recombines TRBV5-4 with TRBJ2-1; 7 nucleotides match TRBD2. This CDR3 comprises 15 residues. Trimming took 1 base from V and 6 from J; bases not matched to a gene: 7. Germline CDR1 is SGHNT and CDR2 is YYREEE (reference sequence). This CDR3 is CASSLIWGGGNEQFF. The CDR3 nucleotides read TGTGCCAGCAGCTTGATTTGGGGGGGAGGCAATGAGCAGTTCTTC.

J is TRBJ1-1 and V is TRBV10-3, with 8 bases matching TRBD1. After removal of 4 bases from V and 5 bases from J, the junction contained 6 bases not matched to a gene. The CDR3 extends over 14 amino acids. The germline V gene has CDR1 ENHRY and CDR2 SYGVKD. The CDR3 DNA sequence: TGTGCCATCAGTGGAAATGACAGGGGAACTGAAGCTTTCTTT. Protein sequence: CAISGNDRGTEAFF.

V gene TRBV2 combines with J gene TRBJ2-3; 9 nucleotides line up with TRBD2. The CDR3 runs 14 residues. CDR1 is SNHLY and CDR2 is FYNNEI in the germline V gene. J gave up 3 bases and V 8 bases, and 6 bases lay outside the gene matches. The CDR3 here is CASRKTSGTDTQYF. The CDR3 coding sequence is TGTGCCAGCCGGAAGACTAGCGGAACAGATACGCAGTATTTT.

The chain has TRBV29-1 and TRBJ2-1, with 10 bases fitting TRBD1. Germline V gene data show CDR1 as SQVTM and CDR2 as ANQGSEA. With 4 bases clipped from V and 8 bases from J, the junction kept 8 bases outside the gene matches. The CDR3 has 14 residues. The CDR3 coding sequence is TGCAGCGTTGCCCGGGACAGGGGAATTGATGAGCAGTTCTTC. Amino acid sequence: CSVARDRGIDEQFF.

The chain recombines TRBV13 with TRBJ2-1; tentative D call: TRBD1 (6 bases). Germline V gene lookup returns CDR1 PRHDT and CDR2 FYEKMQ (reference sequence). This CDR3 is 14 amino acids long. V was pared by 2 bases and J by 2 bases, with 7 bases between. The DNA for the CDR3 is TGTGCCAGCAGCTTAAGGGGGACCTACAATGAGCAGTTCTTC. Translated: CASSLRGTYNEQFF.

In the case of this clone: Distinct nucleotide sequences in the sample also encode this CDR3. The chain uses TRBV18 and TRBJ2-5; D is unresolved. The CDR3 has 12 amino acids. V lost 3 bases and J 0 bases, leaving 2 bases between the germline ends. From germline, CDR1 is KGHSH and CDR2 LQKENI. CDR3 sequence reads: CASSPNQETQYF. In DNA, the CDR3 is TGTGCCAGCTCACCTAACCAAGAGACCCAGTACTTC.

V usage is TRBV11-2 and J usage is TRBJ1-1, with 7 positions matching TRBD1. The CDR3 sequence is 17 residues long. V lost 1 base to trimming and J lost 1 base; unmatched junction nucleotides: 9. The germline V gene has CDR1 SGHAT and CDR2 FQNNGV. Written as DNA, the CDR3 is TGTGCCAGCAGCTTAGGTTGGGGGACAGTAACGAACACTGAAGCTTTCTTT. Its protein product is CASSLGWGTVTNTEAFF.

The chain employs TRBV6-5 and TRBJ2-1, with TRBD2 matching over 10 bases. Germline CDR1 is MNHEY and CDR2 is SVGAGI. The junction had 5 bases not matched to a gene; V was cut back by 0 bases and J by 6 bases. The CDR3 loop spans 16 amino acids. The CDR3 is CASSYSNLAGVNEQFF. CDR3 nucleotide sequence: TGTGCCAGCAGTTACTCGAATCTAGCGGGGGTCAATGAGCAGTTCTTC.

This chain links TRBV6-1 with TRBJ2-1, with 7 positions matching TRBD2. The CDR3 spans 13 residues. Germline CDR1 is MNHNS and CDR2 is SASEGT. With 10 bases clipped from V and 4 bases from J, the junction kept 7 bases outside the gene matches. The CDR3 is CAIRPGGYNEQFF. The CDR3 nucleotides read TGTGCCATCCGCCCGGGGGGTTACAATGAGCAGTTCTTC.

DNA for the CDR3: TGTGCCAGCAGTTACAGTTTCAATCAGCCCCAGCATTTT. It yields the protein CASSYSFNQPQHF. This sequence joins TRBV6-4 and TRBJ1-5; D is uncertain. This CDR3 is 13 amino acids long. From germline, CDR1 is MRHNA and CDR2 SNTAGT. The germline V and J ends were trimmed by 5 bases and 3 bases, with 8 bases remaining between them.

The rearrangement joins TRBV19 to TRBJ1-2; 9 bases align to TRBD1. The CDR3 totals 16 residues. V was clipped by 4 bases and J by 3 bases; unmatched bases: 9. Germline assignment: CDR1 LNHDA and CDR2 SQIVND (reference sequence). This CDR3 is CASSTVGTGIYYGYTF. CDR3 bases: TGTGCCAGTAGTACGGTCGGGACAGGGATTTACTATGGCTACACCTTC.

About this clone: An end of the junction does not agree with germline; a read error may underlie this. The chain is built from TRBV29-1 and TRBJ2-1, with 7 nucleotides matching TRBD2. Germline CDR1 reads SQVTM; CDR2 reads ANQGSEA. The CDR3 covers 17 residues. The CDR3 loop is CSAPGGSRWTRGDEQLF. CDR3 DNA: TGCAGCGCACCCGGGGGGAGCAGGTGGACCAGAGGGGATGAGCAGCTCTTC.

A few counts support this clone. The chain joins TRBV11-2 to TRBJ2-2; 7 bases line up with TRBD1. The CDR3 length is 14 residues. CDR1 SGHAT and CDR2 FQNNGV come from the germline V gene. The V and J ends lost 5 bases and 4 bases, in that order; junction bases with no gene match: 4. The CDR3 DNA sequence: TGTGCCAGCAGCAGGGACAGACCCACCGGGGAGCTGTTTTTT. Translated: CASSRDRPTGELFF.